This TCR beta chain was profiled in a study of identical twins. Study-wide results and caveats: Monozygotic twin pairs showed more out-of-frame TCR alpha sharing than models estimated. Conclusions were based on cross-sectional statistical analysis, without following the same donors.

To note about this clonotype: Its antigen is not identified. A much more abundant neighbour one base away suggests this may be a read error.

The CDR3 totals 15 residues. Per the germline V gene, CDR1 is LGHNA and CDR2 is YNFKEQ. A template switching step contributed a universal primer site, while unique molecular identifiers were present in the cDNA. TCRdb independently ran MiXCR on the 5' RACE reads; one entry per CDR3 protein. The sample yields about 260,000 distinct CDR3 sequences, approximately 7% seen once. These data were also filed under a second study, of yellow fever vaccine responses in identical twins.

This receptor was obtained from a young woman in good health. The chain recombines TRBV4-2 with TRBJ2-7; D is perhaps TRBD1 (6 bases). The sample was memory (CD45RO+) T cells sorted from blood. CDR3 sequence: CATSQDPQGTYEQYF. As DNA, the CDR3 is TGTGCCACCAGCCAAGATCCGCAGGGGACCTACGAGCAGTACTTC.